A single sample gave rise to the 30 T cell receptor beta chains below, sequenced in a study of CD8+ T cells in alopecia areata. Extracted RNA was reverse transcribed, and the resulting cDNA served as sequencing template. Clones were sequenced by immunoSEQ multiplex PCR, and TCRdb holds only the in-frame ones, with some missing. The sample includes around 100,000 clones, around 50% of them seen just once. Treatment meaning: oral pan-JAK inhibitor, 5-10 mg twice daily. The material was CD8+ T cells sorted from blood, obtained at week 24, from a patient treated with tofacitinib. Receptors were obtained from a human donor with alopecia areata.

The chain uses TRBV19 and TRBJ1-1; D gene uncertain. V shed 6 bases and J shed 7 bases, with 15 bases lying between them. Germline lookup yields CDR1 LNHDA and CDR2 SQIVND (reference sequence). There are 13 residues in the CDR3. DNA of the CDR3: TGTGCCAGTAGACTAGGGTCGGCAATTGAAGCTTTCTTT. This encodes CASRLGSAIEAFF.

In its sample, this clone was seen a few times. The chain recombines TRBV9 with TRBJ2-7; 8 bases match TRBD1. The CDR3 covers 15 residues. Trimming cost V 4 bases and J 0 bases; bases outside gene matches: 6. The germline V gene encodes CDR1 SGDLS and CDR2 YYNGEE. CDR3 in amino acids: CASSQGQGSSYEQYF. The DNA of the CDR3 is TGTGCCAGCAGCCAAGGACAGGGAAGCTCCTACGAGCAGTACTTC.

This CDR3 is CATPTIYEQYF. CDR3 bases: TGTGCCACCCCGACCATCTACGAGCAGTACTTC. This chain connects TRBV5-4 to TRBJ2-7, with unresolved D. Trimming left V 9 bases short and J 3 bases short, with 10 bases between. The CDR3 is made up of 11 amino acids. Germline-derived CDR1 and CDR2 are SGHNT and YYREEE (reference sequence).

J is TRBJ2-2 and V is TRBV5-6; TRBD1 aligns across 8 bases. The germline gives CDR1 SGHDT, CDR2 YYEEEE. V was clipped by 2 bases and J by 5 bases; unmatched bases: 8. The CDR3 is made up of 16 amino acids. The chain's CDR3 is CASSLIDRGGTGELFF. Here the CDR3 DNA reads TGTGCCAGCAGCTTAATAGACAGGGGAGGAACCGGGGAGCTGTTTTTT.

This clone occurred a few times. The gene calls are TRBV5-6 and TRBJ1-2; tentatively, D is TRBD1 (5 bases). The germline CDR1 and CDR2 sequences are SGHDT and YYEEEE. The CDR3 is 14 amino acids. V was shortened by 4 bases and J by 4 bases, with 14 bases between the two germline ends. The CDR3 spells CASSHPGTSYGYTF. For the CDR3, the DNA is TGTGCCAGCAGCCACCCGGGGACTAGCTATGGCTACACCTTC.

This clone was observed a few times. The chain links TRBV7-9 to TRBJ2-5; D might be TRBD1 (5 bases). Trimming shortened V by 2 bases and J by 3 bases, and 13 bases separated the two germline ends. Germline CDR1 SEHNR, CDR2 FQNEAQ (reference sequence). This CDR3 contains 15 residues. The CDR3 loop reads CASSLRQPVEETQYF. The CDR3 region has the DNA TGTGCCAGCAGCTTACGACAGCCAGTAGAAGAGACCCAGTACTTC.

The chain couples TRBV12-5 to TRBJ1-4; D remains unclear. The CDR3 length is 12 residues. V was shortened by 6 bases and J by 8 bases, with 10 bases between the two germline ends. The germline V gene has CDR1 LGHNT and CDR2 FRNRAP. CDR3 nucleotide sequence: TGTGCTAGTGGGTGGGTTTCGGAAAAACTGTTTTTT. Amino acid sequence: CASGWVSEKLFF. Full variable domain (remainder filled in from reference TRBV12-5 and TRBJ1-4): DARVTQTPRHKVTEMGQEVTMRCQPILGHNTVFWYRQTMMQGLELLAYFRNRAPLDDSGMPKDRFSAEMPDATLATLKIQPSEPRDSAVYFCASGWVSEKLFFGSGTQLSVL.

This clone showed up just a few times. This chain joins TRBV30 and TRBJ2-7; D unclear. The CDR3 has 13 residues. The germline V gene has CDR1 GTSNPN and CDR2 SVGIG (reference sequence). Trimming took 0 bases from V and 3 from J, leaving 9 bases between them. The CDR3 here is CAWSVREDYEQYF. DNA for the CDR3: TGTGCCTGGAGTGTACGAGAGGACTACGAGCAGTACTTC.

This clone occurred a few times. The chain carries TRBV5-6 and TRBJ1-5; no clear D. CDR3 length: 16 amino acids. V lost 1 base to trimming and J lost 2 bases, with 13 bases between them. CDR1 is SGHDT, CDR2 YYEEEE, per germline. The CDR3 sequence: CASSLKETGGNQPQHF. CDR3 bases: TGTGCCAGCAGCTTGAAGGAAACTGGTGGCAATCAGCCCCAGCATTTT.

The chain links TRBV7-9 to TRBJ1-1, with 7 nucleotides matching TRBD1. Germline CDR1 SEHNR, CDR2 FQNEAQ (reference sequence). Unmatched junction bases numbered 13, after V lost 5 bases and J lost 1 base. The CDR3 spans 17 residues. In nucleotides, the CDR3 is TGTGCCAGCAGCCCAAGTCTACAGGGGCAGTGGAACACTGAAGCTTTCTTT. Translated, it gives CASSPSLQGQWNTEAFF.

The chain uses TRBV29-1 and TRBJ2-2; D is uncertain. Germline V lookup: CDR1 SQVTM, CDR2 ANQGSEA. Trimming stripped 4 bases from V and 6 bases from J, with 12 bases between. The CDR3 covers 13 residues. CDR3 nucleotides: TGCAGCGTTGCCACAGCCCAACCCGGGGAGCTGTTTTTT. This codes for CSVATAQPGELFF.

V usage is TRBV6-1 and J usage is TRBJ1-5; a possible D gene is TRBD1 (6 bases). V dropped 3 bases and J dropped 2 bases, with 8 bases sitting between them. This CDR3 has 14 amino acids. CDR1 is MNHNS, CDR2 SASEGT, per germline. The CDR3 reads CASSEAGGNQPQHF. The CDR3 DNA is TGTGCCAGCAGTGAGGCAGGGGGCAATCAGCCCCAGCATTTT.

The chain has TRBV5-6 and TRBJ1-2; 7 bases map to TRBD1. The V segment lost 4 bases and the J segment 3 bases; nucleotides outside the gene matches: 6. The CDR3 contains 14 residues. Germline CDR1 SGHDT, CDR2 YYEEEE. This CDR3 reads CASSGTGTDYGYTF. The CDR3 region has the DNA TGTGCCAGCAGCGGAACCGGGACAGACTATGGCTACACCTTC.

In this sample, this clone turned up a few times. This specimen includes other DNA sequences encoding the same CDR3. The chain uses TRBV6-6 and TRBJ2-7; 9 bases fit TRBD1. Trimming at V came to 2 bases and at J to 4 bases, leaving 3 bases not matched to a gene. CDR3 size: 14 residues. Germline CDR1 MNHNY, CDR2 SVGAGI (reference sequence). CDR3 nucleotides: TGTGCCAGCAGTTACGGGGGACAGGGTTACGAGCAGTACTTC. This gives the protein CASSYGGQGYEQYF.

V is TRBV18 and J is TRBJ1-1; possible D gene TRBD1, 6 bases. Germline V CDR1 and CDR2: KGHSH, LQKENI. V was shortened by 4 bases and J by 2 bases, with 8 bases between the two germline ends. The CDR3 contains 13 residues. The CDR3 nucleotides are TGTGCCAGCTCACTGGACAGTAACACTGAAGCTTTCTTT. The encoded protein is CASSLDSNTEAFF.

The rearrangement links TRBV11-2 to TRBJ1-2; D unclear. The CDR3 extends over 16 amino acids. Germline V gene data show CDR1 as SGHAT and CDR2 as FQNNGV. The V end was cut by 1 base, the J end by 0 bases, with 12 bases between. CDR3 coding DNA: TGTGCCAGCAGCTTAGGCCCGGGCCAAGCTAACTATGGCTACACCTTC. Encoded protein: CASSLGPGQANYGYTF.

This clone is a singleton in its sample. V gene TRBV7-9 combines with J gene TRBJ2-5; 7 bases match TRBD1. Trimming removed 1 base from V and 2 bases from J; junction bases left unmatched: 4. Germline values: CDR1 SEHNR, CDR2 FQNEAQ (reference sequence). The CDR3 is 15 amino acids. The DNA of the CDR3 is TGTGCCAGCAGCTTAGTGGGACAGAAACAAGAGACCCAGTACTTC. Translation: CASSLVGQKQETQYF.

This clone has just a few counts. The CDR3 here is CSVNRDYEQYF. CDR3 nucleotides: TGCAGCGTTAACCGAGACTACGAGCAGTACTTC. This chain connects TRBV29-1 to TRBJ2-7, with unresolved D. Deletions cut 5 bases from V and 3 bases from J, with 8 bases between. The CDR3 is made up of 11 amino acids. Germline CDR1 reads SQVTM; CDR2 reads ANQGSEA.

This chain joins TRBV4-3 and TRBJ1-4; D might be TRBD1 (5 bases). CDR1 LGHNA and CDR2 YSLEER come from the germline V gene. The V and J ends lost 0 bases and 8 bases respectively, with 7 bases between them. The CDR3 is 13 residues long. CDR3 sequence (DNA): TGCGCCAGCAGCCAAGAAGAGGGGGAAAAACTGTTTTTT. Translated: CASSQEEGEKLFF.

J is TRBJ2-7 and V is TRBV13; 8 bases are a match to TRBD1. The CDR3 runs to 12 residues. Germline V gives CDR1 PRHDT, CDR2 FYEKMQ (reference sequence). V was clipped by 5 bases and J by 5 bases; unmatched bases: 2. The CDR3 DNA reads TGTGCCAGCAGCCGGACAGGGAACGAGCAGTACTTC. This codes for CASSRTGNEQYF.

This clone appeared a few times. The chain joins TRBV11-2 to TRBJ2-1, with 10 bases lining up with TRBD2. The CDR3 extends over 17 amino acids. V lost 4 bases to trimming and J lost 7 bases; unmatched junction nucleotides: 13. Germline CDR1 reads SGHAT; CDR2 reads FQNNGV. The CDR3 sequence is CASSSVGGAGGHNEQFF. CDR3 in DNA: TGTGCCAGCAGCTCCGTCGGAGGAGCGGGGGGGCATAATGAGCAGTTCTTC.

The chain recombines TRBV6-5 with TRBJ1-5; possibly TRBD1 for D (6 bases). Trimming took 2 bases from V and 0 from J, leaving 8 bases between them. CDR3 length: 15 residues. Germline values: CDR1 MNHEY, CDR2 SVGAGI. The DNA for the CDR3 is TGTGCCAGCAGTTACCGACAGGATAGCAATCAGCCCCAGCATTTT. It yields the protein CASSYRQDSNQPQHF.

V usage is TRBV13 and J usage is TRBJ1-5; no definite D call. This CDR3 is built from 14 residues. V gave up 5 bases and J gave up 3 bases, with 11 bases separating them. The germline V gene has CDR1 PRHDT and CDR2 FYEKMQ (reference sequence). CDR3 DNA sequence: TGTGCCAGCAGCGCCCCGGGGTTCAATCAGCCCCAGCATTTT. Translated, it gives CASSAPGFNQPQHF.

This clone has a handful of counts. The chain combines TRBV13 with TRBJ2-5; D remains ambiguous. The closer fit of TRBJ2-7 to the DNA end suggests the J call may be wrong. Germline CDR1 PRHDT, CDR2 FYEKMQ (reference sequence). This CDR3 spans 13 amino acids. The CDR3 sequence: CASSPNDSYEQYF. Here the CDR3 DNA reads TGTGCCAGCAGCCCTAACGACTCCTACGAGCAGTACTTC.

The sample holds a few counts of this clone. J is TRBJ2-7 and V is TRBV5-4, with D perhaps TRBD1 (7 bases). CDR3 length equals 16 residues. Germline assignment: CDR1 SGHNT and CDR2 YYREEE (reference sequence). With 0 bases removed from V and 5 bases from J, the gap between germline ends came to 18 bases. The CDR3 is CASSLASGGLEDEQYF. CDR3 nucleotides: TGTGCCAGCAGCTTGGCCTCAGGGGGGCTGGAAGACGAGCAGTACTTC.

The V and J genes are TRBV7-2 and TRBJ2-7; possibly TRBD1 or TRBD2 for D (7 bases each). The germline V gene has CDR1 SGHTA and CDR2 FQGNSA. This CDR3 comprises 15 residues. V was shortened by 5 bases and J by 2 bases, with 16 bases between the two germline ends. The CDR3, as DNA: TGTGCCAGCAGCCAGGGCCAGGGGGGGGCCTACGAGCAGTACTTC. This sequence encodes CASSQGQGGAYEQYF. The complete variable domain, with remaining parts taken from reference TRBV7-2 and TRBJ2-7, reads GAGVSQSPSNKVTEKGKDVELRCDPISGHTALYWYRQSLGQGLEFLIYFQGNSAPDKSGLPSDRFSAERTGGSVSTLTIQRTQQEDSAVYLCASSQGQGGAYEQYFGPGTRLTVT.

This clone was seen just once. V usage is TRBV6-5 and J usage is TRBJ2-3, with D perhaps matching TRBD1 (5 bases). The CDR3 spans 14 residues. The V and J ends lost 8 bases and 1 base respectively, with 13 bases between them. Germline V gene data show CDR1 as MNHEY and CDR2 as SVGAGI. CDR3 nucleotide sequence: TGTGCCAGCGGACAAACAGGTCGCACAGATACGCAGTATTTT. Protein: CASGQTGRTDTQYF.

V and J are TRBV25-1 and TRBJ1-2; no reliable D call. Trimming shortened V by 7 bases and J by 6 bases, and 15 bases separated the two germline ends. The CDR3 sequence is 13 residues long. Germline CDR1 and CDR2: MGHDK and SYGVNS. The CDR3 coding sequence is TGTGCCAGCACCACGGGAGGGAGGGATGGCTACACCTTC. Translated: CASTTGGRDGYTF.

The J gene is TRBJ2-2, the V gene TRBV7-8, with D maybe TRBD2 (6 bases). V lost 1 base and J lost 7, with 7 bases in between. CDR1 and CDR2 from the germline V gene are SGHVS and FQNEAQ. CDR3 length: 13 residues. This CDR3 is CASSLDGGGELFF. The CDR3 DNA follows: TGTGCCAGCAGCTTAGACGGGGGCGGGGAGCTGTTTTTT.

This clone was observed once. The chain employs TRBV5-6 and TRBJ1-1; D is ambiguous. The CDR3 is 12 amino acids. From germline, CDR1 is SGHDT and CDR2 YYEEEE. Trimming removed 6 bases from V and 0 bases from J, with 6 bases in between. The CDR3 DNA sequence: TGTGCCAGCATGCTAATGAACACTGAAGCTTTCTTT. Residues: CASMLMNTEAFF.